Detailed here is one TCR beta chain. This sample is part of a study of blood T cell repertoires in COVID-19. In the study overall: In each case, the material was cDNA or gDNA derived from T cells, B-cell-depleted T cells, or PBMCs.

Sequencing used immunoSEQ multiplex PCR; TCRdb keeps in-frame clones, though not all of them. The data contain 250,000 or so clones, approximately 90% of them singletons. Participant age was roughly 18 to 100 years, and participants resided in 24 US areas. Trimming pared 5 bases from V and 3 bases from J, leaving 8 bases between. The CDR3 is 12 residues long. Germline assignment: CDR1 LNHDA and CDR2 SQIVND (reference sequence). V is TRBV19 and J is TRBJ2-7; D uncertain. This receptor was obtained from a middle-aged man who had been exposed to COVID-19. The source material was PBMCs or T cells enriched from blood (not recorded which). CDR3 nucleotides: TGTGCCAGTAGTGTCGACAACTACGAGCAGTACTTC. This sequence encodes CASSVDNYEQYF.